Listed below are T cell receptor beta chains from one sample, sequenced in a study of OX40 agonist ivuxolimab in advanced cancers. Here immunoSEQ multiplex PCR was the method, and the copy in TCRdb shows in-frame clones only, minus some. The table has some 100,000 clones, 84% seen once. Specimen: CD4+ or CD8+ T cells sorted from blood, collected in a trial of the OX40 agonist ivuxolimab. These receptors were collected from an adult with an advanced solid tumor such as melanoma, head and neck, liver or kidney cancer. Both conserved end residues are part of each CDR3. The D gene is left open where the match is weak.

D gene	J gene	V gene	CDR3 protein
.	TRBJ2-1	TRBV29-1	CSVTTWRDEQFF
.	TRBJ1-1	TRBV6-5	CASSYSQRGTGITFF
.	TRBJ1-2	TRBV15	CATTKGENYGYTF
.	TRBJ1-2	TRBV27	CAISASANYGYTF
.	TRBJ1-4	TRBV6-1	CASREWAATNEKLFF
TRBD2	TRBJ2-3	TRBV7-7	CASSPTSGGDTQYF
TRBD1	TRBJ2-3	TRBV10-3	CAISESKGPGQGLNTQYF
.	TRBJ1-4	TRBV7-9	CASSPTWDEKLFF
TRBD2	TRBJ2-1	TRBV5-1	CASSGTSGGNEQFF
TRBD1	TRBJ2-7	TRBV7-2	CASSLLDRAYEQYF
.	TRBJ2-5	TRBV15	CATSRDLGLAQETQYF
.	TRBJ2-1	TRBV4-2	CASNTPGSTNEQFF
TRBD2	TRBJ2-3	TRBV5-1	CASSSLAGLTDTQYF
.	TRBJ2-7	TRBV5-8	CASSSRAGAYEQYF
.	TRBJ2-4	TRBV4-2	CASSLGDGAKNIQYF
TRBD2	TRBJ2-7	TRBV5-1	CASSLTRGAKYEQYF
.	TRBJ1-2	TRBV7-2	CASSFGGAFGYTF
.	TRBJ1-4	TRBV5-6	CASSLGQLPNEKLFF
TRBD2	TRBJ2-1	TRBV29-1	CSAPVPSRGSYNEQFF
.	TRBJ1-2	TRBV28	CASSPNSIRGAGYGYTF
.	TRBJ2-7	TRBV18	CASSPSQAYEQYF
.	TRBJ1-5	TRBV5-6	CASSLGQGYQPQHF
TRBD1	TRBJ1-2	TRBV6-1	CASSLAGTDEGYTF
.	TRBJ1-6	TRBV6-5	CASSYSNNSPLHF
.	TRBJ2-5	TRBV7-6	CASSLMGMNQETQYF
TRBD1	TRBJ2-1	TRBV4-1	CASSYSGTGEYNEQFF
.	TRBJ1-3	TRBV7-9	CASSFEYPAGTGNTIYF
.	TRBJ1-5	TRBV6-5	CASSSGGGSNQPQHF
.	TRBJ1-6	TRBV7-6	CASSSTGGTSPLHF